Listed below are T cell receptor beta chains from one sample, sequenced in a study of T cell repertoires in cytomegalovirus infection. TCRdb called the reads again in MiXCR, with one record for every CDR3 protein. The top ten clones hold roughly 29% of a sample with approximately 49,000 distinct CDR3 sequences, roughly 20% of them seen once. These receptors' antigens are unknown. Sequencing used CD8+ T cells from cultured PBMCs, obtained from culture after CMV antigen stimulation. The receptors stem from a human donor in good health (CMV status not recorded). Some clones in this sample may be carry-over from other donors' samples. Each CDR3 is given with its conserved first and last residue. A D gene is named only where the DNA matches it firmly. Clone size, where shown, is once, few, many, or a class for clones that have expanded.

TRBJ1-1,TRBV12-3/TRBV12-4,few,.,CATRTPRTFF,TGTGCCACGAGGACCCCCCGGACTTTCTTT
TRBJ1-2,TRBV15,.,.,CATSRDRGDVYGYTF,TGTGCCACCAGCAGAGATCGGGGGGACGTCTATGGCTACACCTTC
TRBJ2-7,TRBV6-6,.,.,CASRYDWSPEQYF,TGTGCCAGCAGGTACGACTGGAGCCCCGAGCAGTACTTC
TRBJ2-2,TRBV28,few,.,CASSIIFSNTGELFF,TGTGCCAGCAGTATTATATTCTCGAACACCGGGGAGCTGTTTTTT
TRBJ2-1,TRBV7-6,.,.,CASSPTRSRSLGEQFF,TGTGCCAGCAGCCCCACACGGTCGCGTAGTCTTGGTGAGCAGTTCTTC
TRBJ2-1,TRBV19,.,.,CASSQGPSSYNEQFF,TGTGCCAGTAGCCAGGGGCCGAGCTCCTACAATGAGCAGTTCTTC
TRBJ1-2,TRBV7-8,.,TRBD1,CASSSINRDRLPGGGYTF,TGTGCCAGCAGCTCAATTAACCGGGACAGACTTCCCGGAGGCGGCTACACCTTC
TRBJ2-1,TRBV7-6,few,.,CASSFTDYNEQFF,TGTGCCAGCAGCTTTACAGACTACAATGAGCAGTTCTTC
TRBJ1-1,TRBV5-5,.,.,CASHLQGYTEAFF,TGTGCCAGCCATCTACAGGGATACACTGAAGCTTTCTTT
TRBJ1-2,TRBV25-1,.,TRBD1,CASSDRRDRAGYTF,TGTGCCAGCAGTGACCGCCGGGACAGGGCTGGCTACACCTTC
TRBJ1-1,TRBV7-9,few,.,CASSLSTVNTEAFF,TGTGCCAGCAGCTTATCGACGGTGAACACTGAAGCTTTCTTT
TRBJ2-2,TRBV29-1,few,TRBD1,CSVEWTGFDGELFF,TGCAGCGTTGAGTGGACAGGGTTCGACGGGGAGCTGTTTTTT
TRBJ2-5,TRBV7-2,.,TRBD2,CASSLRRGTSGRQETQYF,TGTGCCAGCAGCCTAAGGCGTGGGACTAGCGGGAGACAAGAGACCCAGTACTTC
TRBJ2-5,TRBV12-3/TRBV12-4,few,.,CASSLGLEETQYF,TGTGCCAGCAGTCTTGGACTGGAAGAGACCCAGTACTTC
TRBJ2-7,TRBV7-2,many,.,CASSPWTGAFSYEQYF,TGTGCCAGCAGCCCGTGGACGGGTGCCTTCTCCTACGAGCAGTACTTC
TRBJ1-2,TRBV7-8,few,TRBD1,CASTPTGEEIGLAPGSEGDGYTF,TGTGCCAGCACCCCGACAGGGGAGGAGATAGGACTCGCCCCGGGGAGTGAGGGGGATGGCTACACCTTC
TRBJ1-1,TRBV28,.,.,CASSDPGEGNTEAFF,TGTGCCAGCAGTGACCCAGGGGAGGGGAACACTGAAGCTTTCTTT
TRBJ1-2,TRBV7-2,few,.,CASSFGSRIRGNYGYTF,TGTGCCAGCAGCTTTGGCTCCAGGATCAGAGGAAACTATGGCTACACCTTC
TRBJ1-2,TRBV18,few,.,CASSPMDGKGYGYTF,TGTGCCAGCTCACCAATGGACGGGAAAGGCTATGGCTACACCTTC
TRBJ1-2,TRBV15,.,.,CVTSSRRGGAGYGYTF,TGTGTCACCAGCAGTCGTCGAGGAGGGGCCGGCTATGGCTACACCTTC
TRBJ2-1,TRBV11-2,.,.,CASSAGYEQFF,TGTGCCAGCAGCGCTGGTTATGAGCAGTTCTTC
TRBJ2-1,TRBV9,few,.,CASTETGGHNIRFF,TGTGCCAGCACGGAAACGGGGGGCCACAATATTAGGTTCTTC
TRBJ2-7,TRBV19,.,.,CATRRSGSAAEQYF,TGTGCCACCAGAAGGTCAGGTTCGGCGGCCGAGCAGTACTTC
TRBJ2-1,TRBV27,.,TRBD1,CASSLSTGRGRTEQFF,TGTGCCAGCAGTTTGTCGACAGGGAGAGGTCGAACTGAGCAGTTCTTC
TRBJ2-3,TRBV11-1,few,TRBD2,CASSSFSGRGRDTQYF,TGTGCCAGCAGCTCTTTTAGCGGGAGGGGAAGAGATACGCAGTATTTT
TRBJ2-7,TRBV7-9,.,TRBD2,CASSLGGGVTYEQYF,TGTGCCAGCAGCTTAGGGGGGGGGGTAACCTACGAGCAGTACTTC
TRBJ2-7,TRBV7-2,few,TRBD1,CASSPTGAFNYEQYF,TGTGCCAGCAGCCCTACAGGGGCTTTTAACTACGAGCAGTACTTC
TRBJ1-1,TRBV12-3/TRBV12-4,few,.,CASREGLTEAFF,TGTGCCAGCAGGGAGGGGCTAACTGAAGCTTTCTTT
TRBJ2-7,TRBV20-1,few,.,CSARVKGAYEQYF,TGCAGTGCTAGGGTTAAAGGGGCCTACGAGCAGTACTTC
TRBJ1-4,TRBV7-2,many,.,CASSLPSGEKLFF,TGTGCCAGCAGCTTACCCTCGGGCGAAAAACTGTTTTTT
TRBJ2-1,TRBV11-2,many,.,CASSLGPAGHEQFF,TGTGCCAGCAGCTTAGGTCCGGCAGGGCATGAGCAGTTCTTC
TRBJ2-7,TRBV20-1,few,TRBD2,CSARPPTSGLYEQYF,TGCAGTGCTAGACCTCCCACTAGCGGGCTCTACGAGCAGTACTTC
TRBJ2-2,TRBV7-9,.,TRBD2,CASSWKGSSGGNTGELFF,TGTGCCAGCAGCTGGAAGGGCTCTAGCGGTGGGAACACCGGGGAGCTGTTTTTT
TRBJ2-1,TRBV28,.,TRBD2,CAVSFGLAGGSSYNEQFF,TGTGCCGTCTCTTTTGGGCTAGCGGGAGGCAGCTCCTACAATGAGCAGTTCTTC
TRBJ2-3,TRBV7-8,few,.,CASSWAAHRVTDTQYF,TGTGCCAGCAGCTGGGCAGCCCATCGGGTCACAGATACGCAGTATTTT
TRBJ2-7,TRBV7-9,.,.,CASSRGHEQYF,TGTGCCAGCAGCCGAGGACACGAGCAGTACTTC
TRBJ1-2,TRBV7-2,.,TRBD1,CASSLEVTGGSGGYTF,TGTGCCAGCAGCTTAGAGGTGACAGGGGGATCGGGGGGCTACACCTTC
TRBJ2-7,TRBV6-1,few,TRBD1,CASRGTGYEQYF,TGTGCCAGCAGGGGGACAGGGTACGAGCAGTACTTC
TRBJ1-2,TRBV7-2,few,.,CASSPSPNPYGYTF,TGTGCCAGCAGCCCCTCCCCGAACCCCTATGGCTACACCTTC
TRBJ2-3,TRBV7-3,few,.,CASSPGVGFSTDTQYF,TGTGCCAGCAGCCCCGGGGTGGGTTTCTCCACAGATACGCAGTATTTT